A single sample gave rise to the 7 T cell receptor beta chains below, sequenced in a study of T cells in Graves' hyperthyroidism and ophthalmopathy. RNA transcripts served as the template for amplifying TCR beta CDR3 regions. An initial round of RT-PCR targeting the TCR CDR3 relied on the HTBI primer set. Via MiXCR, TCRdb re-called the multiplex PCR reads, giving one row per CDR3 protein. The table has 550,000 to 600,000 distinct CDR3 sequences, 12% to 15% seen once. Sequencing input: blood. These receptors were collected from a woman between 18 and 29 years old with Graves' ophthalmopathy.

Comment on this clonotype: Being one base from a much bigger clone, this may be a read error. J is TRBJ2-3 and V is TRBV7-9; D perhaps matches TRBD1 (5 bases). V was pared by 1 base and J by 2 bases, with 10 bases between. The V gene's germline CDR1 is SEHNR and CDR2 FQNEAQ (reference sequence). The CDR3 contains 15 residues. CDR3 amino acids: CASSLDRNTTDTQYF. Written as DNA, the CDR3 is TGTGCCAGCAGCTTAGACAGGAACACCACAGATACGCAGTATTTT.

This clonotype was detected ten times or more. The rearrangement uses TRBV30 and TRBJ2-3; TRBD2 matches 7 bases. J lost 0 bases, V lost 1 base, and 4 bases had no gene match. From germline, CDR1 is GTSNPN and CDR2 SVGIG (reference sequence). CDR3 size: 15 residues. The CDR3 here is CAWSGDSGSTDTQYF. The DNA of the CDR3 is TGTGCCTGGAGTGGTGATAGCGGGAGCACAGATACGCAGTATTTT.

This clonotype appeared a few times. This sequence joins TRBV4-1 and TRBJ2-7; 10 nucleotides line up with TRBD1. Germline V gene lookup returns CDR1 MGHRA and CDR2 YSYEKL. The length of the CDR3 is 17 residues. J was trimmed by 2 bases and V by 1 base; bases with no gene match: 8. The DNA of the CDR3 is TGCGCCAGCAGCCAAGGACAGGGGGCGTGGGGCACCTACGAGCAGTACTTC. Translated, it gives CASSQGQGAWGTYEQYF.

This clonotype was detected only a few times. The V gene is TRBV4-1, the J gene TRBJ2-1; D may be TRBD1 or TRBD2 (5 bases each). Trimming stripped 4 bases from V and 7 bases from J, with 20 bases between. The CDR3 consists of 16 residues. CDR1 and CDR2 from the germline V gene are MGHRA and YSYEKL. The CDR3 spells CASSPAVGEWGNEQFF. CDR3 DNA: TGCGCCAGCAGCCCCGCTGTGGGGGAGTGGGGGAATGAGCAGTTCTTC.

This clonotype was recorded many times. The chain has TRBV7-2 and TRBJ2-5, with a tentative D call TRBD2 (6 bases). The germline CDR1 and CDR2 sequences are SGHTA and FQGNSA. The CDR3 loop spans 15 amino acids. The V gene lost 5 bases and the J gene lost 5 bases, with 18 bases spanning the gap. The CDR3 loop is CASSPRLEPYETQYF. As DNA, the CDR3 is TGTGCCAGCAGCCCCCGACTAGAGCCTTACGAGACCCAGTACTTC.

The sample holds many counts of this clonotype. The chain uses TRBV9 and TRBJ2-1, with 9 bases identical to TRBD2. The CDR3 spans 14 residues. The germline CDR1 and CDR2 sequences are SGDLS and YYNGEE. V shed 2 bases and J 8 bases; nucleotides not matched to a gene: 5. CDR3 loop: CASSVTSGSYEQFF. In DNA form, the CDR3 reads TGTGCCAGCAGCGTGACTAGCGGTAGCTATGAGCAGTTCTTC.

The chain recombines TRBV19 with TRBJ2-2; 10 bases agree with TRBD2. Germline values: CDR1 LNHDA, CDR2 SQIVND (reference sequence). CDR3 length equals 18 residues. Trimming took 1 base from V and 6 from J; bases not matched to a gene: 11. The CDR3 sequence: CASSIVWLAGDFPGELFF. CDR3 DNA: TGTGCCAGTAGTATAGTCTGGCTAGCGGGAGATTTCCCCGGGGAGCTGTTTTTT.